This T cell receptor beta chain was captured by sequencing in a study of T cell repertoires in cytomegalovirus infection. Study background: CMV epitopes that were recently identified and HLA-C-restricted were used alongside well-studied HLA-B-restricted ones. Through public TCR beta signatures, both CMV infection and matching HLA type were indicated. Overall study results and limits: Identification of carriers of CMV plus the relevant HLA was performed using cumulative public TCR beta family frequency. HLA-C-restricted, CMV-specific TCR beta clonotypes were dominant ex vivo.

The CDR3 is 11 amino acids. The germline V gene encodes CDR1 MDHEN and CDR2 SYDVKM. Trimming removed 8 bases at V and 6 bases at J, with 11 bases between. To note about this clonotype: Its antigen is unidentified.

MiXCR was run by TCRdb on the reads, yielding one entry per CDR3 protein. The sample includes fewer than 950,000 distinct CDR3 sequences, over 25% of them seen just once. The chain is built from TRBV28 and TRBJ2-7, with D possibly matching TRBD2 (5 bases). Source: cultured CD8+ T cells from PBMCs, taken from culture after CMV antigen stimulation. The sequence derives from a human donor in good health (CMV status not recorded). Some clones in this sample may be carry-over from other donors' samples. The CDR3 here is CASLRGGEQYV. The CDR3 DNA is TGTGCCAGCCTTCGGGGTGGCGAGCAGTACGTC.